These T cell receptor beta chains were read from a single sample in a study of blood T cell repertoires in COVID-19. Profiling relied on immunoSEQ multiplex PCR, and the TCRdb table lists in-frame clones only, not all of them. The repertoire consists of around 300,000 clones, with roughly 85% occurring once and the leading ten covering 6% to 7%. What was sequenced was PBMCs or T cells enriched from blood (not recorded which). The source of these receptors is a woman aged 40 to 55 who had recovered from COVID-19. The CDR3 runs from the conserved cysteine through the conserved F or W. The order of the fields is J gene, V gene, clone size, D gene, CDR3 protein, CDR3 DNA. A D gene is named only where the DNA matches it firmly. Clone size, where shown, is once, few, many, or a class for clones that have expanded.

j_gene: TRBJ2-4
v_gene: TRBV28
abundance: -
d_gene: -
CDR3aa: CASSLFNAQNIQYF
CDR3nt: TGTGCCAGCAGTTTATTTAACGCGCAAAACATTCAGTACTTC

j_gene: TRBJ2-1
v_gene: TRBV10-3
abundance: -
d_gene: -
CDR3aa: CAVRPLGALDEQFF
CDR3nt: TGTGCCGTTCGGCCGCTAGGGGCCTTAGATGAGCAGTTCTTC

j_gene: TRBJ2-3
v_gene: TRBV28
abundance: -
d_gene: -
CDR3aa: CASSPGSTDTQYF
CDR3nt: TGTGCCAGCAGTCCGGGTAGCACAGATACGCAGTATTTT

j_gene: TRBJ1-2
v_gene: TRBV18
abundance: -
d_gene: -
CDR3aa: CASSPPGGRANYGYTF
CDR3nt: TGTGCCAGCTCACCCCCGGGGGGCCGAGCTAACTATGGCTACACCTTC

j_gene: TRBJ1-2
v_gene: TRBV10-2
abundance: -
d_gene: -
CDR3aa: CASSDRGLANYGYTF
CDR3nt: TGCGCCAGCAGTGACAGGGGCCTAGCTAACTATGGCTACACCTTC

j_gene: TRBJ1-1
v_gene: TRBV2
abundance: -
d_gene: -
CDR3aa: CASSVRETRTEAFF
CDR3nt: TGTGCCAGCAGTGTGAGGGAGACGCGCACTGAAGCTTTCTTT

j_gene: TRBJ2-4
v_gene: TRBV6-5
abundance: -
d_gene: TRBD1
CDR3aa: CASSFRGRQYF
CDR3nt: TGTGCCAGCAGTTTCAGGGGGCGTCAGTACTTC

j_gene: TRBJ1-5
v_gene: TRBV9
abundance: -
d_gene: -
CDR3aa: CASSIGPSGGPQHF
CDR3nt: TGTGCCAGCAGCATCGGGCCCAGCGGTGGGCCCCAGCATTTT

j_gene: TRBJ2-1
v_gene: TRBV4-3
abundance: -
d_gene: TRBD2
CDR3aa: CASSPHLSSGAYNEQFF
CDR3nt: TGCGCCAGCAGCCCACACCTGAGTAGCGGGGCCTACAATGAGCAGTTCTTC

j_gene: TRBJ2-1
v_gene: TRBV19
abundance: once
d_gene: TRBD2
CDR3aa: CASSPRGGSSYNEQFF
CDR3nt: TGTGCCAGTAGTCCCCGAGGCGGGAGCTCCTACAATGAGCAGTTCTTC

j_gene: TRBJ2-1
v_gene: TRBV28
abundance: once
d_gene: TRBD1
CDR3aa: CASSLPEAGGHNEQFF
CDR3nt: TGTGCCAGCAGTTTACCTGAGGCAGGGGGTCACAATGAGCAGTTCTTC

j_gene: TRBJ2-7
v_gene: TRBV20-1
abundance: -
d_gene: -
CDR3aa: CSANEGSYEQYF
CDR3nt: TGCAGTGCTAATGAGGGCAGCTACGAGCAGTACTTC

j_gene: TRBJ1-1
v_gene: TRBV6-2/TRBV6-3
abundance: -
d_gene: -
CDR3aa: CASSYSFKNTEAFF
CDR3nt: TGTGCCAGCAGTTACTCTTTCAAGAACACTGAAGCTTTCTTT

j_gene: TRBJ1-5
v_gene: TRBV6-5
abundance: -
d_gene: TRBD1
CDR3aa: CASRPGGVGQPQHF
CDR3nt: TGTGCCAGCAGGCCAGGGGGCGTTGGTCAGCCCCAGCATTTT

j_gene: TRBJ2-7
v_gene: TRBV10-1
abundance: -
d_gene: -
CDR3aa: CASSESGRSAYEQYF
CDR3nt: TGCGCCAGCAGTGAGTCAGGGAGGTCAGCTTACGAGCAGTACTTC

j_gene: TRBJ2-2
v_gene: TRBV6-5
abundance: -
d_gene: -
CDR3aa: CASSPARGTGELFF
CDR3nt: TGTGCCAGCAGCCCCGCCCGCGGCACCGGGGAGCTGTTTTTT

j_gene: TRBJ2-1
v_gene: TRBV18
abundance: once
d_gene: -
CDR3aa: CASSPGASEGEQFF
CDR3nt: TGTGCCAGCTCACCAGGGGCTAGCGAGGGTGAGCAGTTCTTC

j_gene: TRBJ1-1
v_gene: TRBV11-2
abundance: once
d_gene: -
CDR3aa: CASSLSGLTQGSEAFF
CDR3nt: TGTGCCAGCAGCTTATCGGGACTAACGCAGGGTTCTGAAGCTTTCTTT

j_gene: TRBJ1-2
v_gene: TRBV15
abundance: -
d_gene: -
CDR3aa: CATSRDGQFGYGYTF
CDR3nt: TGTGCCACCAGCAGAGATGGGCAGTTTGGCTATGGCTACACCTTC

j_gene: TRBJ2-7
v_gene: TRBV28
abundance: -
d_gene: TRBD1
CDR3aa: CASRLGQAGAYEQYF
CDR3nt: TGTGCCAGCAGACTGGGACAGGCAGGAGCCTACGAGCAGTACTTC

j_gene: TRBJ1-2
v_gene: TRBV27
abundance: -
d_gene: -
CDR3aa: CASSPYRDSNGYTF
CDR3nt: TGTGCCAGCAGTCCATACAGGGATTCGAATGGCTACACCTTC

j_gene: TRBJ2-3
v_gene: TRBV2
abundance: -
d_gene: TRBD2
CDR3aa: CASSRGLAGALNTQYF
CDR3nt: TGTGCCAGCAGTCGCGGACTAGCGGGAGCTTTAAATACGCAGTATTTT

j_gene: TRBJ2-3
v_gene: TRBV2
abundance: -
d_gene: TRBD1
CDR3aa: CASRDRGGTDTQYF
CDR3nt: TGTGCCAGCAGGGACAGGGGGGGTACAGATACGCAGTATTTT

j_gene: TRBJ1-2
v_gene: TRBV7-2
abundance: few
d_gene: -
CDR3aa: CASSLGPGRDYGYTF
CDR3nt: TGTGCCAGCAGCTTGGGCCCGGGAAGGGACTATGGCTACACCTTC

j_gene: TRBJ2-2
v_gene: TRBV2
abundance: -
d_gene: TRBD1
CDR3aa: CASRGQGALTGELFF
CDR3nt: TGTGCCAGCAGGGGACAGGGGGCCCTCACCGGGGAGCTGTTTTTT

j_gene: TRBJ2-7
v_gene: TRBV29-1
abundance: -
d_gene: TRBD1
CDR3aa: CSVETGGGEQYF
CDR3nt: TGCAGCGTGGAAACAGGGGGCGGGGAGCAGTACTTC

j_gene: TRBJ2-2
v_gene: TRBV7-2
abundance: -
d_gene: -
CDR3aa: CASSLGGSQNTGELFF
CDR3nt: TGTGCCAGCAGCTTAGGTGGGAGTCAGAACACCGGGGAGCTGTTTTTT

j_gene: TRBJ2-1
v_gene: TRBV2
abundance: once
d_gene: TRBD1
CDR3aa: CASSARQGAYNEQFF
CDR3nt: TGTGCCAGCAGTGCCCGACAGGGGGCCTACAATGAGCAGTTCTTC

j_gene: TRBJ2-2
v_gene: TRBV19
abundance: -
d_gene: -
CDR3aa: CATKERGIGELFF
CDR3nt: TGTGCCACCAAGGAAAGGGGAATCGGGGAGCTGTTTTTT

j_gene: TRBJ2-1
v_gene: TRBV30
abundance: -
d_gene: -
CDR3aa: CAWAELLRPYNEQFF
CDR3nt: TGTGCCTGGGCGGAGCTGCTACGCCCCTACAATGAGCAGTTCTTC

j_gene: TRBJ2-3
v_gene: TRBV6-2/TRBV6-3
abundance: -
d_gene: -
CDR3aa: CASSPVPDTQYF
CDR3nt: TGTGCCAGCAGTCCGGTGCCAGATACGCAGTATTTT

j_gene: TRBJ1-4
v_gene: TRBV4-3
abundance: -
d_gene: TRBD1
CDR3aa: CASSPGQLNEKLFF
CDR3nt: TGCGCCAGCAGCCCGGGACAGCTTAATGAAAAACTGTTTTTT

j_gene: TRBJ2-5
v_gene: TRBV7-2
abundance: -
d_gene: -
CDR3aa: CASSPGHPKETQYF
CDR3nt: TGTGCCAGCAGCCCAGGCCACCCAAAAGAGACCCAGTACTTC

j_gene: TRBJ2-1
v_gene: TRBV5-1
abundance: once
d_gene: TRBD2
CDR3aa: CASSPPSGTRGVNEQFF
CDR3nt: TGCGCCAGCAGCCCTCCCTCCGGGACTAGAGGAGTAAATGAGCAGTTCTTC

j_gene: TRBJ2-7
v_gene: TRBV28
abundance: once
d_gene: TRBD2
CDR3aa: CASSAGTNSYEQYF
CDR3nt: TGTGCCAGCTCGGCGGGGACTAACTCCTACGAGCAGTACTTC

j_gene: TRBJ2-1
v_gene: TRBV28
abundance: few
d_gene: TRBD2
CDR3aa: CASSLGTRLNEQFF
CDR3nt: TGTGCCAGCAGTTTAGGGACTAGGCTCAATGAGCAGTTCTTC

j_gene: TRBJ1-2
v_gene: TRBV2
abundance: few
d_gene: -
CDR3aa: CASSDRVFRYTF
CDR3nt: TGTGCCAGCAGTGACAGGGTTTTTCGCTACACCTTC

j_gene: TRBJ2-1
v_gene: TRBV4-3
abundance: -
d_gene: TRBD1
CDR3aa: CASSHYRDRGLNEQFF
CDR3nt: TGCGCCAGCAGCCACTACCGGGACAGGGGGCTTAATGAGCAGTTCTTC

j_gene: TRBJ1-1
v_gene: TRBV6-5
abundance: few
d_gene: TRBD1
CDR3aa: CASSNRGKHTEAFF
CDR3nt: TGTGCCAGCAGTAACAGGGGGAAACACACTGAAGCTTTCTTT

j_gene: TRBJ2-1
v_gene: TRBV7-2
abundance: -
d_gene: TRBD2
CDR3aa: CASSLVGTSAGNEQFF
CDR3nt: TGTGCCAGCAGCTTAGTAGGGACTAGCGCTGGCAATGAGCAGTTCTTC

j_gene: TRBJ1-5
v_gene: TRBV4-3
abundance: -
d_gene: -
CDR3aa: CASRTHLGDSNQPQHF
CDR3nt: TGCGCCAGCAGAACCCATCTTGGAGATAGCAATCAGCCCCAGCATTTT

j_gene: TRBJ2-1
v_gene: TRBV10-3
abundance: -
d_gene: TRBD2
CDR3aa: CATGGVGGAYNEQFF
CDR3nt: TGTGCCACGGGGGGTGTGGGAGGGGCCTACAATGAGCAGTTCTTC

j_gene: TRBJ2-7
v_gene: TRBV18
abundance: -
d_gene: TRBD2
CDR3aa: CASSATSGSRNEQYF
CDR3nt: TGTGCCAGCTCGGCGACTAGCGGGAGCCGGAACGAGCAGTACTTC

j_gene: TRBJ2-5
v_gene: TRBV28
abundance: -
d_gene: TRBD1
CDR3aa: CASRPDRGRETQYF
CDR3nt: TGTGCCAGCAGGCCAGACAGGGGAAGGGAGACCCAGTACTTC

j_gene: TRBJ2-3
v_gene: TRBV19
abundance: -
d_gene: TRBD2
CDR3aa: CASSSTSGSFDTQYF
CDR3nt: TGTGCCAGTAGTTCCACTAGCGGGAGTTTTGATACGCAGTATTTT

j_gene: TRBJ2-7
v_gene: TRBV19
abundance: -
d_gene: TRBD2
CDR3aa: CASSASGLAGGGEQYF
CDR3nt: TGTGCCAGTAGTGCCTCGGGACTAGCGGGAGGGGGAGAGCAGTACTTC

j_gene: TRBJ2-1
v_gene: TRBV27
abundance: -
d_gene: TRBD2
CDR3aa: CASSLASGRVRDEQFF
CDR3nt: TGTGCCAGCAGTTTAGCGAGCGGGAGGGTTAGGGATGAGCAGTTCTTC

j_gene: TRBJ2-5
v_gene: TRBV5-4
abundance: -
d_gene: TRBD2
CDR3aa: CASSFLAGGTRETQYF
CDR3nt: TGTGCCAGCAGCTTTCTGGCGGGAGGTACCAGAGAGACCCAGTACTTC